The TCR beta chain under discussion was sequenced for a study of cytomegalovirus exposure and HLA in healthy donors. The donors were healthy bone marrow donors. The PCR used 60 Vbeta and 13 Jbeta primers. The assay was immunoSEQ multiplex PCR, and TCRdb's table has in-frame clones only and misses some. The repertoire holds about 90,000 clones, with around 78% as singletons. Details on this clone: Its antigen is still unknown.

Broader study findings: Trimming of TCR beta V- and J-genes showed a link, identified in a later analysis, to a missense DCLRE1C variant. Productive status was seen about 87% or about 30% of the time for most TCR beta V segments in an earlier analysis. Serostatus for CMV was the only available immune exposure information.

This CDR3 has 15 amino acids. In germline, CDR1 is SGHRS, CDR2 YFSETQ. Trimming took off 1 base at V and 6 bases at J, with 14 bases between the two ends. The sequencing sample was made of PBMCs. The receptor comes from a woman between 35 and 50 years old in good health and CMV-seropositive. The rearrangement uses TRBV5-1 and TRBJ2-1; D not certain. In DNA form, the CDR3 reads TGCGCCAGCAGCTTGCGAGACACCGCCTTCAATGAGCAGTTCTTC. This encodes CASSLRDTAFNEQFF.